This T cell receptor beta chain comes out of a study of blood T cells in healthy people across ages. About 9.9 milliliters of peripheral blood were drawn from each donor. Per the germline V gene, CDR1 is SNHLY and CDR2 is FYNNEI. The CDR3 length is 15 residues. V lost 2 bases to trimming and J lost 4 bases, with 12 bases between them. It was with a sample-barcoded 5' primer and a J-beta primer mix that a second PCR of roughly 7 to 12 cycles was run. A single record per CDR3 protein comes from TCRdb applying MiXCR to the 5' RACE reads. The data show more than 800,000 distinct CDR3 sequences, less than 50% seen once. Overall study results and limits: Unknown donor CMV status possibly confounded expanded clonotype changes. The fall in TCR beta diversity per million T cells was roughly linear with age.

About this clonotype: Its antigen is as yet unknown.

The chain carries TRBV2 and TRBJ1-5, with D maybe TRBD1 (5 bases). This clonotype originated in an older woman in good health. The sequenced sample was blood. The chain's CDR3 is CASSELGGKNQPQHF. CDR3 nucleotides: TGTGCCAGCAGTGAACTGGGGGGTAAGAATCAGCCCCAGCATTTT.